A selection of T cell receptor beta chains follows, all from one sample in a study of chemoradiotherapy in HPV16-positive cancers. The repertoire was sequenced with immunoSEQ multiplex PCR; TCRdb's copy has only in-frame clones and lacks some. This table holds about 12,000 clones, about three fifths found once. Sampling was conducted from a patient who underwent chemoradiotherapy. The source of these receptors is a human donor with HPV-associated anogenital cancer. Both conserved end residues are part of each CDR3. The D gene is left open where the match is weak. The listing skips clone size in some rows; elsewhere it reads once, few, many or a size class.

>TRBV4-3|.|.|TRBJ1-1
TGCGCCAGCAGCCCGAGGGAGTTGGACACTGAAGCTTTCTTT
CASSPRELDTEAFF
>TRBV5-1|.|.|TRBJ2-2
TGCGCCAGCAGTCATAAAGGGGGAGCGAACACCGGGGAGCTGTTTTTT
CASSHKGGANTGELFF
>TRBV7-2|.|.|TRBJ2-3
TGTGCCAGCAGCTCTAGATGGACAGATACGCAGTATTTT
CASSSRWTDTQYF
>TRBV28|.|TRBD2|TRBJ2-5
TGTGCCAGCAGTTCGGCTAGCGGGAGCAAGACCCAGTACTTC
CASSSASGSKTQYF
>TRBV5-4|.|TRBD2|TRBJ2-1
TGTGCCAGCAGCTTGGGTTCTAGCGGGAGGGCAAATGAGCAGTTCTTC
CASSLGSSGRANEQFF
>TRBV30|few|TRBD2|TRBJ2-5
TGTGCCTGGGGACTAGCGAGCCTTGGGGAGACCCAGTACTTC
CAWGLASLGETQYF
>TRBV28|.|.|TRBJ1-1
TGTGCCAGCCGCGACCTTAACACTGAAGCTTTCTTT
CASRDLNTEAFF
>TRBV28|.|.|TRBJ1-2
TGTGCCAGCAAAACGACCGCTAACTATGGCTACACCTTC
CASKTTANYGYTF
>TRBV4-3|few|TRBD1|TRBJ1-4
TGCGCCAGCAGCCAGGAGACAGGGAGGAATGAAAAACTGTTTTTT
CASSQETGRNEKLFF
>TRBV6-4|.|.|TRBJ2-3
TGTGCCAGCAGTGACCCGAATCGGGTCCTTAGCACAGATACGCAGTATTTT
CASSDPNRVLSTDTQYF
>TRBV30|.|.|TRBJ1-5
TGTGCCTGGGGAACAGGGACTAGCAATCAGCCCCAGCATTTT
CAWGTGTSNQPQHF
>TRBV11-1|few|TRBD2|TRBJ2-1
TGTGCCAGCAGCTCAGCGGGGGGGCGCAATGAGCAGTTCTTC
CASSSAGGRNEQFF
>TRBV7-9|few|.|TRBJ2-2
TGTGCCAGCAGCGCGGTCCTTAACACCGGGGAGCTGTTTTTT
CASSAVLNTGELFF
>TRBV11-3|few|.|TRBJ2-7
TGTGCCAGCAGCTTAAGGTGGGGGCCGACCTACGAGCAGTACTTC
CASSLRWGPTYEQYF
>TRBV9|few|.|TRBJ1-5
TGTGCCAGCAGCGCCGTTGACAGTTCCAATCAGCCCCAGCATTTT
CASSAVDSSNQPQHF
>TRBV4-2|once|TRBD1|TRBJ2-6
TGTGCCAGCAGCCAAGACCGGGACAGACCTTCTGGGGCCAACGTCCTGACTTTC
CASSQDRDRPSGANVLTF
>TRBV5-1|.|TRBD2|TRBJ2-1
TGCGCCAGCAGCTTGGCAGCGGGGGTAAACAATGAGCAGTTCTTC
CASSLAAGVNNEQFF
>TRBV28|.|.|TRBJ1-6
TGTGCCAGCAGAACTCCAGGGGCCTCCTATAATTCACCCCTCCACTTT
CASRTPGASYNSPLHF
>TRBV5-1|few|TRBD2|TRBJ2-2
TGCGCCAGCACCCCCATTGAAGCGGGAGCCGGGGAGCTGTTTTTT
CASTPIEAGAGELFF
>TRBV30|once|.|TRBJ2-7
TGTGCCTGGAGTGTAGGGACGCACAGCTCCTACGAGCAGTACTTC
CAWSVGTHSSYEQYF